Each of the 25 T cell receptor beta chains below was sequenced from the same sample in a study of T cells after yellow fever vaccination. TCRdb fed the 5' RACE reads into MiXCR, producing one record per CDR3 protein. The repertoire holds 620,000 or so distinct CDR3 sequences, with about a sixth as singletons. The sequenced sample was PBMCs, obtained 5 days after the first yellow fever vaccination. These receptors came from a man younger than 35 who received the YFV17D yellow fever vaccine.

This clonotype was picked up a small number of times. This chain joins TRBV5-1 and TRBJ2-1; TRBD1 matches 9 bases. V dropped 3 bases and J dropped 7; count of bases not matched to a gene: 5. The CDR3 is made up of 14 amino acids. Germline assignment: CDR1 SGHRS and CDR2 YFSETQ. In nucleotides, the CDR3 is TGCGCCAGCAGCTGGGGACAGGGTAAGAATGAGCAGTTCTTC. As protein: CASSWGQGKNEQFF.

The chain employs TRBV2 and TRBJ2-7; D perhaps matches TRBD2 (6 bases). The V gene lost 6 bases and the J gene lost 3 bases, with 9 bases spanning the gap. CDR3 length: 12 residues. Germline V gives CDR1 SNHLY, CDR2 FYNNEI. The CDR3 sequence is CASSGGGYEQYV. The DNA of the CDR3 is TGTGCCAGCAGCGGGGGAGGCTACGAGCAGTACGTC.

This clonotype was seen more than once but under ten times. J is TRBJ2-3 and V is TRBV10-3; the match to TRBD2 covers 12 bases. Germline CDR1 ENHRY, CDR2 SYGVKD. The CDR3 loop spans 16 amino acids. After removal of 4 bases from V and 4 bases from J, the junction contained 6 bases not matched to a gene. The CDR3 DNA is TGTGCCATCAGTGGCCTAGCGGGGGGGCCTCCAGATACGCAGTATTTT. This gives the protein CAISGLAGGPPDTQYF.

This clonotype was recorded many times. The rearrangement joins TRBV7-2 to TRBJ2-7, with TRBD1 matching 11 bases. Germline loops: CDR1 SGHTA, CDR2 FQGNSA. The CDR3 loop spans 14 amino acids. With 4 bases clipped from V and 6 bases from J, the junction kept 5 bases outside the gene matches. For the CDR3, the DNA is TGTGCCAGCAGCTCGGGACAGGGGGGCTCCGAGCAGTACTTC. It encodes CASSSGQGGSEQYF.

The rearrangement uses TRBV6-6 and TRBJ2-7; D is ambiguous. CDR3 size: 12 residues. V was shortened by 10 bases and J by 0 bases, with 10 bases between the two germline ends. Germline V gene data show CDR1 as MNHNY and CDR2 as SVGAGI (reference sequence). CDR3 in DNA: TGTGCCATCCTCGTTTCCTCCTACGAGCAGTACTTC. It translates to CAILVSSYEQYF.

The gene calls are TRBV20-1 and TRBJ1-4; no clear D gene. V lost 3 bases and J lost 10, with 15 bases in between. CDR3 length: 13 residues. Germline V gene data show CDR1 as DFQATT and CDR2 as SNEGSKA (reference sequence). The chain's CDR3 is CSASTSQEGKLFF. The CDR3, as DNA: TGCAGTGCTAGCACCAGTCAGGAGGGAAAACTGTTTTTT.

The V gene is TRBV20-1, the J gene TRBJ1-4; D remains unclear. The CDR3 loop spans 15 amino acids. V was clipped by 0 bases and J by 3 bases, with 11 bases between them. Per germline, CDR1 DFQATT and CDR2 SNEGSKA (reference sequence). The CDR3 DNA is TGCAGTGCTAGAGATCCGACTAAGTCTAATGAAAAACTGTTTTTT. Translating gives CSARDPTKSNEKLFF.

This clonotype has at least ten counts. The CDR3 sequence: CASSLGGGTTGELFF. DNA for the CDR3: TGTGCCAGCAGCTTAGGAGGTGGGACCACCGGGGAGCTGTTTTTT. This chain uses TRBV7-2 with TRBJ2-2; D possibly matches TRBD1 or TRBD2 (5 bases each). This CDR3 has 15 residues. Trimming pared 1 base from V and 4 bases from J, leaving 10 bases between. CDR1 is SGHTA and CDR2 is FQGNSA in the germline V gene.

This clonotype has just a few counts. The chain links TRBV6-5 to TRBJ2-7; TRBD1 matches at 7 bases. The CDR3 has 17 amino acids. V dropped 8 bases and J dropped 2; count of bases not matched to a gene: 18. CDR1 and CDR2 (germline): MNHEY, SVGAGI. CDR3 protein: CASPPTYTGDLAYEQYV. The CDR3 DNA reads as TGTGCCAGCCCTCCCACCTATACAGGGGACCTGGCCTACGAGCAGTACGTC.

This clonotype was seen more than once but under ten times. The V call is TRBV7-2, the J call TRBJ2-1; D is undetermined. Trimming pared 3 bases from V and 9 bases from J, leaving 9 bases between. CDR1 and CDR2 (germline): SGHTA, FQGNSA. The CDR3 loop spans 12 amino acids. The CDR3 here is CASSFRALEQFF. The CDR3 nucleotides are TGTGCCAGCAGCTTTAGGGCCCTTGAGCAGTTCTTC.

This clonotype turned up a few times. The chain carries TRBV4-1 and TRBJ2-5; no clear D. V lost 1 base and J 6 bases, leaving 3 bases between the germline ends. CDR1 and CDR2 from the germline V gene are MGHRA and YSYEKL. The CDR3 covers 11 residues. The chain's CDR3 is CASSQGKTQYF. CDR3 DNA: TGCGCCAGCAGCCAAGGAAAGACCCAGTACTTC.

This clonotype was observed a few times. The rearrangement links TRBV12-3 or TRBV12-4 to TRBJ2-5, with 8 nucleotides matching TRBD2. The V segment lost 0 bases and the J segment 5 bases; nucleotides outside the gene matches: 5. The CDR3 is 15 residues long. CDR3: CASSLARRGEETQYF. The CDR3 nucleotides are TGTGCCAGCAGTTTAGCTCGGCGGGGGGAGGAGACCCAGTACTTC.

This clonotype was seen a handful of times. This chain uses TRBV5-1 with TRBJ2-3; the D gene is possibly TRBD2 (7 bases). This CDR3 is built from 14 residues. Trimming took off 3 bases at V and 6 bases at J, with 14 bases between the two ends. CDR1 is SGHRS and CDR2 is YFSETQ in the germline V gene. CDR3 loop: CASSSQGGEDTQYF. The CDR3, as DNA: TGCGCCAGCAGCTCACAGGGAGGGGAGGATACGCAGTATTTT.

In DNA, the CDR3 is TGCGCCAGCAGCGGCCAGGGGAATGAAAAACTGTTTTTT. Translated, it gives CASSGQGNEKLFF. The chain carries TRBV5-1 and TRBJ1-4; the D gene is possibly TRBD1 (6 bases). The germline gives CDR1 SGHRS, CDR2 YFSETQ. The CDR3 consists of 13 residues. Trimming took off 4 bases at V and 5 bases at J, with 9 bases between the two ends.

A few counts support this clonotype. The gene calls are TRBV10-3 and TRBJ1-2, with TRBD1 matching over 10 bases. The CDR3 extends over 15 amino acids. V lost 9 bases, J lost 3 bases, and 10 bases stayed unmatched. Germline V gene lookup returns CDR1 ENHRY and CDR2 SYGVKD. The CDR3 spells CAIRDRGFDDYGYTF. The CDR3 nucleotides read TGTGCCATTCGGGACAGGGGTTTTGATGACTATGGCTACACCTTC.

This chain connects TRBV4-3 to TRBJ2-7; D not resolved. V shed 2 bases and J shed 3 bases, with 14 bases lying between them. The CDR3 is 15 residues long. From germline, CDR1 is LGHNA and CDR2 YSLEER. This chain's CDR3 is CASSQRYYDRYEQYF. Here the CDR3 DNA reads TGCGCCAGCAGCCAAAGATATTATGACCGCTACGAGCAGTACTTC.

This clonotype was found a few times. J is TRBJ1-2 and V is TRBV18; D gene uncertain. The germline CDR1 and CDR2 sequences are KGHSH and LQKENI. The CDR3 is made up of 15 amino acids. Trimming took off 2 bases at V and 2 bases at J, with 12 bases between the two ends. CDR3 region: CASSPSGRSNYGYTF. DNA of the CDR3: TGTGCCAGCTCACCAAGCGGCAGGTCAAACTATGGCTACACCTTC.

In this sample, this clonotype turned up a few times. V usage is TRBV7-3 and J usage is TRBJ1-1, with 7 positions matching TRBD1. The V and J ends lost 5 bases and 5 bases, in that order; junction bases with no gene match: 14. The V gene's germline CDR1 is SGHTA and CDR2 FQGTGA. This CDR3 is built from 16 residues. The CDR3, as DNA: TGTGCCAGCAGCGCGCACAGGGGCTGGTTGGGTACTGAAGCTTTCTTT. Translation: CASSAHRGWLGTEAFF.

The V call is TRBV5-1, the J call TRBJ2-7, with 10 nucleotides matching TRBD2. V lost 3 bases, J lost 8 bases, and 11 bases stayed unmatched. CDR3 length: 15 amino acids. Germline V lookup: CDR1 SGHRS, CDR2 YFSETQ. Here the CDR3 reads CASSSQRGGHIQQYF. The CDR3 DNA sequence: TGCGCCAGCAGCTCCCAGCGGGGGGGCCATATTCAGCAGTACTTC. The full variable domain, in which reference TRBV5-1 and TRBJ2-7 provide the parts outside the CDR3, is KAGVTQTPRYLIKTRGQQVTLSCSPISGHRSVSWYQQTPGQGLQFLFEYFSETQRNKGNFPGRFSGRQFSNSRSEMNVSTLELGDSALYLCASSSQRGGHIQQYFGPGTRLTVT.

This clonotype was observed a few times. The chain couples TRBV4-3 to TRBJ2-5; D is uncertain. CDR3 length equals 15 residues. Trimming shortened V by 1 base and J by 3 bases, and 12 bases separated the two germline ends. Germline loops: CDR1 LGHNA, CDR2 YSLEER. The CDR3 region is CASSQAWGTEETQYF. In DNA form, the CDR3 reads TGCGCCAGCAGCCAAGCGTGGGGTACGGAAGAGACCCAGTACTTC.

In this sample, this clonotype turned up a few times. The chain carries TRBV5-1 and TRBJ2-1; D gene uncertain. Trimming removed 4 bases from V and 5 bases from J, with 16 bases in between. The CDR3 runs 15 residues. The germline CDR1 and CDR2 sequences are SGHRS and YFSETQ. Here the CDR3 reads CASSPALNTDNEQFF. The DNA of the CDR3 is TGCGCCAGCAGCCCAGCCTTAAATACGGACAATGAGCAGTTCTTC.

The table lists this clonotype with a few counts. The gene calls are TRBV18 and TRBJ2-5; weak D call: TRBD1 (6 bases). Trimming took 6 bases from V and 1 from J, leaving 12 bases between them. The CDR3 totals 14 residues. Looked up from germline, CDR1 is KGHSH and CDR2 is LQKENI. This CDR3 reads CASSISGVQETQYF. CDR3 coding DNA: TGTGCCAGCTCTATCTCAGGGGTCCAAGAGACCCAGTACTTC. Full variable domain (outside the CDR3, taken from reference TRBV18 and TRBJ2-5): NAGVMQNPRHLVRRRGQEARLRCSPMKGHSHVYWYRQLPEEGLKFMVYLQKENIIDESGMPKERFSAEFPKEGPSILRIQQVVRGDSAAYFCASSISGVQETQYFGPGTRLLVL.

The chain links TRBV6-1 to TRBJ2-5; D unclear. Trimming removed 2 bases from V and 1 base from J, with 8 bases in between. Germline assignment: CDR1 MNHNS and CDR2 SASEGT. CDR3 length: 14 amino acids. The CDR3 here is CASSEFRTQETQYF. The CDR3 nucleotides are TGTGCCAGCAGTGAATTTCGGACCCAAGAGACCCAGTACTTC.

This clonotype has just a few counts. The chain combines TRBV6-1 with TRBJ2-4, with D uncertain. Germline V gene lookup returns CDR1 MNHNS and CDR2 SASEGT. The CDR3 is 14 residues long. The V gene lost 6 bases and the J gene lost 7 bases, with 16 bases spanning the gap. For the CDR3, the DNA is TGTGCCAGCAGCCCGTACGGGTCGGCGAACATTCAGTACTTC. Protein product: CASSPYGSANIQYF.

This chain connects TRBV6-1 to TRBJ1-5, with TRBD1 as a possible D gene (6 bases). V lost 7 bases and J lost 7, with 14 bases in between. This CDR3 region has 13 residues. Germline V gives CDR1 MNHNS, CDR2 SASEGT. This chain's CDR3 is CASTQGLEQPQHF. DNA of the CDR3: TGTGCCAGCACGCAGGGGTTAGAACAGCCCCAGCATTTT.